These 8 T cell receptor beta chains share one sample of origin, sequenced in a study of T cell responses to AZD1222 COVID-19 vaccine. Sequencing was performed with immunoSEQ multiplex PCR; in TCRdb, only in-frame clones are kept and a portion is missing. Here the sample spans 180,000 or so clones, more than 85% being singletons. The source was peripheral blood, collected 28 days after the second AZD1222 dose. All receptors come from an adult who received the AZD1222 COVID-19 vaccine.

The chain couples TRBV2 to TRBJ1-2, with TRBD1 as a possible D gene (6 bases). Per the germline V gene, CDR1 is SNHLY and CDR2 is FYNNEI. The CDR3 consists of 14 residues. V was trimmed by 6 bases and J by 4 bases, leaving 15 bases between them. The CDR3 loop reads CASRRGHSSYGYTF. Here the CDR3 DNA reads TGTGCCAGCAGAAGGGGACATTCTTCCTATGGCTACACCTTC.

In its sample, this clone was seen a few times. The chain uses TRBV15 and TRBJ1-1; the D is unclear. The CDR3 is 15 residues long. Trimming removed 5 bases from V and 1 base from J, with 14 bases in between. Germline V lookup: CDR1 LNHNV, CDR2 YYDKDF (reference sequence). CDR3 loop: CATSPPGTPNTEAFF. In DNA, the CDR3 is TGTGCCACCAGCCCCCCCGGCACCCCGAACACTGAAGCTTTCTTT.

The chain is built from TRBV7-3 and TRBJ2-7; TRBD1 matches 8 bases. V lost 8 bases to trimming and J lost 5 bases; unmatched junction nucleotides: 5. Germline CDR1 is SGHTA and CDR2 is FQGTGA. This CDR3 has 12 residues. The CDR3 coding sequence is TGTGCCAGCGGTAAGGACAGGGACGAGCAGTACTTC. It is translated as CASGKDRDEQYF.

CDR3 DNA sequence: TGTGCCAGCAGCACCTACAGGGGGCGCGTATCAGATACGCAGTATTTT. It codes for CASSTYRGRVSDTQYF. V usage is TRBV7-2 and J usage is TRBJ2-3; TRBD1 matches 9 bases. Germline V gene lookup returns CDR1 SGHTA and CDR2 FQGNSA. J was trimmed by 4 bases and V by 5 bases; bases with no gene match: 10. The CDR3 contains 16 residues.

The chain is built from TRBV2 and TRBJ1-5; D is ambiguous. The CDR3 contains 14 residues. Trimming removed 8 bases from V and 1 base from J, with 12 bases in between. The germline gives CDR1 SNHLY, CDR2 FYNNEI. The CDR3 here is CASGLFGSNQPQHF. The CDR3 coding sequence is TGTGCCAGCGGACTCTTTGGGAGCAATCAGCCCCAGCATTTT.

The chain combines TRBV2 with TRBJ1-6; 7 bases map to TRBD1. Trimming took 5 bases from V and 8 from J; bases not matched to a gene: 3. The germline gives CDR1 SNHLY, CDR2 FYNNEI. The CDR3 spans 13 residues. The CDR3 sequence: CASSSGQYSPLHF. The DNA for the CDR3 is TGTGCCAGCAGTTCGGGACAGTATTCACCCCTCCACTTT.

The CDR3 sequence: CASSQRQNNQPQHF. The CDR3 bases are TGCGCCAGCAGCCAAAGACAGAACAATCAGCCCCAGCATTTT. The chain is built from TRBV4-1 and TRBJ1-5; D is perhaps TRBD1 (5 bases). V lost 2 bases to trimming and J lost 3 bases, with 8 bases between them. This CDR3 has 14 residues. Germline CDR1 and CDR2: MGHRA and YSYEKL.

This clone was seen more than once but under ten times. The V gene is TRBV29-1, the J gene TRBJ1-5; D not certain. The germline gives CDR1 SQVTM, CDR2 ANQGSEA. The CDR3 runs to 15 residues. The ends were cut back, 4 bases at V and 4 bases at J, with 17 bases in the middle. The CDR3 here is CSVALNSGSNQPQHF. The CDR3 nucleotides are TGCAGCGTTGCCCTAAATTCGGGATCTAATCAGCCCCAGCATTTT.